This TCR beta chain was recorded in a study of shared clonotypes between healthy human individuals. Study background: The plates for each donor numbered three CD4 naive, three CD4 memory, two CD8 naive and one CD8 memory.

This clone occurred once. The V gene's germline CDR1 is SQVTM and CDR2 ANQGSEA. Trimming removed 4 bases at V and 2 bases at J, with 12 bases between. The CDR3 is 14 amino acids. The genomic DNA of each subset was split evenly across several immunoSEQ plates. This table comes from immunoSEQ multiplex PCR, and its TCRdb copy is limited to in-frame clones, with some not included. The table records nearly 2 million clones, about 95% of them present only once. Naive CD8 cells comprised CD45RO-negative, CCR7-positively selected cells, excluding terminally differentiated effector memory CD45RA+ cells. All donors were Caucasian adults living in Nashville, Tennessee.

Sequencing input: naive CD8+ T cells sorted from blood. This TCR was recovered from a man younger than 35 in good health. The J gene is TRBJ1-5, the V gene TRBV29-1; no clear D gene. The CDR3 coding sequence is TGCAGCGTTGTTCGTGGATGGGGCAATCAGCCCCAGCATTTT. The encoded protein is CSVVRGWGNQPQHF.